These 9 T cell receptor beta chains came from one sample sequenced in a study of blood T cell repertoires in COVID-19. Generated by immunoSEQ multiplex PCR, the TCRdb table keeps only in-frame clones and is missing some. The sample has 40,000 to 55,000 clones, roughly 87% seen once. What was sequenced was peripheral blood. These receptors were collected from a man aged 65 to 85 with active COVID-19.

V gene TRBV7-9 combines with J gene TRBJ1-4, with D possibly TRBD1 on 6 matching bases. CDR3 length: 15 residues. Trimming stripped 2 bases from V and 8 bases from J, with 15 bases between. Germline V gene lookup returns CDR1 SEHNR and CDR2 FQNEAQ (reference sequence). The CDR3 protein is CASSLSVRGREKLFF. The CDR3 DNA sequence: TGTGCCAGCAGCTTAAGCGTCAGGGGTCGAGAAAAACTGTTTTTT.

The chain recombines TRBV2 with TRBJ1-1; D is perhaps TRBD1 (5 bases). Looked up from germline, CDR1 is SNHLY and CDR2 is FYNNEI. The CDR3 covers 14 residues. The V gene lost 8 bases and the J gene lost 1 base, with 14 bases spanning the gap. The chain's CDR3 is CASQAPRGNTEAFF. CDR3 in DNA: TGTGCCAGCCAAGCACCAAGGGGGAACACTGAAGCTTTCTTT.

V and J are TRBV28 and TRBJ1-2; a possible D gene is TRBD1 (5 bases). V shed 3 bases and J shed 4 bases, with 15 bases lying between them. Germline V CDR1 and CDR2: MDHEN, SYDVKM. There are 15 residues in the CDR3. CDR3 nucleotide sequence: TGTGCCAGCAGTTTGGGGGGGGAGGGTAGCTATGGCTACACCTTC. Protein product: CASSLGGEGSYGYTF.

The chain joins TRBV6-2 or TRBV6-3 to TRBJ2-3; TRBD2 matches at 8 bases. V lost 3 bases and J lost 1; bases outside the gene matches: 3. The CDR3 extends over 15 amino acids. From germline, CDR1 is MNHEY and CDR2 SVGEGT. The CDR3 region is CASSYLAGRTDTQYF. In DNA form, the CDR3 reads TGTGCCAGCAGTTATCTAGCGGGCCGCACAGATACGCAGTATTTT.

The genes are TRBV5-1 and TRBJ2-7; 9 bases agree with TRBD1. The ends lost 4 bases at V and 4 bases at J; junction bases unmatched: 0. This CDR3 is built from 12 residues. Germline lookup yields CDR1 SGHRS and CDR2 YFSETQ. CDR3 DNA: TGCGCCAGCAGCGGACAGGGGTACGAGCAGTACTTC. This gives the protein CASSGQGYEQYF.

The V and J genes are TRBV5-1 and TRBJ2-5, with 8 bases identical to TRBD2. The CDR3 is 10 residues long. Germline assignment: CDR1 SGHRS and CDR2 YFSETQ. CDR3 in amino acids: CGAGEETQYF. As DNA, the CDR3 is TGCGGAGCGGGGGAAGAGACCCAGTACTTC.

The CDR3 nucleotides read TGTGCCAGCAGTGGGCAGGGGGACGAAAATGAAAAACTGTTTTTT. It specifies CASSGQGDENEKLFF. The chain combines TRBV2 with TRBJ1-4; 7 nucleotides match TRBD1. The CDR3 has 15 residues. The germline gives CDR1 SNHLY, CDR2 FYNNEI. V trimming: 4 bases; J trimming: 5 bases; junction bases outside the gene matches: 7.

The rearrangement joins TRBV5-8 to TRBJ1-5; no firm D call. With the DNA end fitting TRBJ2-3 better, the J assignment may be wrong. This CDR3 contains 15 residues. Germline values: CDR1 SGHTS, CDR2 YDEGEE. Here the CDR3 reads CASSLAQHSNQPQYF. The CDR3, as DNA: TGTGCCAGCAGCTTGGCGCAGCATAGCAATCAGCCCCAGTATTTT.

The chain links TRBV18 to TRBJ1-4; D is perhaps TRBD1 (6 bases). This CDR3 spans 15 amino acids. Between the trimmed V and J ends, which lost 3 bases and 8 bases, there was a span of 16 bases. Germline assignment: CDR1 KGHSH and CDR2 LQKENI. In DNA, the CDR3 is TGTGCCAGCTCACCCCGAGGGGGAGAGGGAGAAAAACTGTTTTTT. Protein product: CASSPRGGEGEKLFF. The full variable domain, completed using reference TRBV18 and TRBJ1-4, is NAGVMQNPRHLVRRRGQEARLRCSPMKGHSHVYWYRQLPEEGLKFMVYLQKENIIDESGMPKERFSAEFPKEGPSILRIQQVVRGDSAAYFCASSPRGGEGEKLFFGSGTQLSVL.